This T cell receptor (beta chain) is drawn from a study of T-cell reconstitution after alpha-beta-depleted transplantation in children. TCRbeta library preparation incorporated unique molecular identifiers. MiXCR, applied by TCRdb to the PCR reads, yields one record per CDR3 protein. The sample consists of some 830,000 distinct CDR3 sequences, roughly 15% of them appearing once. This clonotype was sampled from a male patient between 5 and 17 years old who had a stem cell transplant for acute lymphoblastic leukemia, so the T cells may come from the graft donor. This material consisted of PBMCs, mostly from graft donor cells, taken 360 days after TCRalphabeta/CD19-depleted stem cell transplant.

As DNA, the CDR3 is TGTGCCAGTAGTATAGGAGGAGGCTACAATGAGCAGTTCTTC. Protein product: CASSIGGGYNEQFF. V is TRBV19 and J is TRBJ2-1; D may be TRBD2 (5 bases). The CDR3 loop spans 14 amino acids. Germline CDR1 and CDR2: LNHDA and SQIVND (reference sequence). V was pared by 1 base and J by 3 bases, with 7 bases between.